Included here is one T cell receptor (beta chain) sequence, with context. TCRdb's copy holds only in-frame clones and misses some; the assay was immunoSEQ multiplex PCR. The table records 50,000 to 65,000 clones, approximately 90% of them present only once. The sample comes from a study of early stage breast cancer tumors. After removal of 3 bases from V and 3 bases from J, the junction contained 4 bases not matched to a gene. This CDR3 has 15 amino acids. CDR1 is KGHSH and CDR2 is LQKENI in the germline V gene. The TCR sequence derives from a person between 65 and 79 years old with breast cancer. Sample: blood. V is TRBV18 and J is TRBJ1-1; 10 bases map to TRBD1. CDR3 sequence (DNA): TGTGCCAGCTCACCCGGGGACAGGGGATACACTGAAGCTTTCTTT. It translates to CASSPGDRGYTEAFF.